This T cell receptor beta chain was profiled in a study of T cells in localized non-small cell lung cancer. Whole-study findings and limits: Compared with tumor, uninvolved adjacent lung displayed greater T cell clonality, ranking highest overall. Investigators sequenced only a single tumor region, leaving heterogeneity possible. Of the top 100 tumor clones, median about 56 were in adjacent lung, approximately 28 among its top 100. Longer overall survival accompanied higher blood T cell density.

Comment on this clone: As yet, its antigen is unknown.

Sequencing used immunoSEQ multiplex PCR; TCRdb keeps in-frame clones, though not all of them. The sample shows 75,000 to 80,000 clones, around 84% of them seen only once. In germline, CDR1 is LNHDA, CDR2 SQIVND (reference sequence). The CDR3 is 12 amino acids. V was shortened by 6 bases and J by 9 bases, with 12 bases between the two germline ends. The input for sequencing was peripheral blood, taken before any cancer treatment. The chain carries TRBV19 and TRBJ1-5; D call uncertain. The clonotype originates from a female donor over 55 with stage I lung adenocarcinoma. The chain's CDR3 is CASRVRGGPQHF. The CDR3 DNA reads TGTGCCAGTAGAGTCCGAGGAGGGCCCCAGCATTTT.